This T cell receptor beta chain was sequenced for a study of OX40 agonist ivuxolimab in advanced cancers. Findings and caveats of the study: Dosing at 0.1 to 3.0 mg/kg was accompanied by clonal expansion of CD4+ and CD8+ blood T cells by week 6.

The CDR3 covers 14 residues. Looked up from germline, CDR1 is SNHLY and CDR2 is FYNNEI. V lost 7 bases, J lost 4 bases, and 16 bases lay in between. Libraries were prepared by immunoSEQ multiplex PCR; TCRdb keeps only in-frame clonotypes and omits some of them. The sample lists tens of thousands of clones; more than 85% were seen once. Remarks on this clone: Its matching antigen is unknown.

This receptor was taken from an adult with an advanced solid tumor such as melanoma, head and neck, liver or kidney cancer. The chain employs TRBV2 and TRBJ2-5, with D possibly TRBD1 on 5 matching bases. The sample in question was CD4+ or CD8+ T cells sorted from blood, obtained in a trial of the OX40 agonist ivuxolimab. DNA of the CDR3: TGTGCCAGCACCCAAGACAGCACAGCAGAGACCCAGTACTTC. Its protein is CASTQDSTAETQYF.